The 7 T cell receptor beta chains listed next were all sequenced from one sample in a study of cytomegalovirus exposure and HLA in healthy donors. The PCR contained 60 Vbeta and 13 Jbeta primers. Measured with immunoSEQ multiplex PCR; TCRdb has only the in-frame clones, and not every one. This sample yields approximately 83,000 clones, of which 80% are seen a single time; 2% to 2.5% belongs to the top ten. The sample consisted of PBMCs. Source of these receptors: a man aged 18 to 30 in good health and CMV-seronegative.

V usage is TRBV7-2 and J usage is TRBJ1-2; 12 bases are a match to TRBD1. The ends lost 5 bases at V and 6 bases at J; junction bases unmatched: 10. From germline, CDR1 is SGHTA and CDR2 FQGNSA. CDR3 length equals 16 residues. As DNA, the CDR3 is TGTGCCAGCAGCCAGCCGTCCGGGACAGGGGGCAATGGCTACACCTTC. Translation: CASSQPSGTGGNGYTF.

On this clone: The junction differs from germline at one of its ends, possibly a read error. This chain connects TRBV7-9 to TRBJ2-3, with D maybe TRBD2 (5 bases). CDR3 length: 17 amino acids. Germline assignment: CDR1 SEHNR and CDR2 FQNEAQ (reference sequence). CDR3 region: CSSSLAMGRRGTDTQYF. CDR3 bases: TGTTCCAGCAGCTTAGCTATGGGGAGAAGAGGCACAGATACGCAGTATTTT.

This chain joins TRBV4-1 and TRBJ2-7; 7 bases fit TRBD1. Per the germline V gene, CDR1 is MGHRA and CDR2 is YSYEKL. CDR3 length: 15 residues. V was pared by 6 bases and J by 0 bases, with 8 bases of the junction left unmatched. The CDR3 here is CASRVTGTASYEQYF. The CDR3 nucleotides are TGCGCCAGCAGGGTGACCGGGACAGCCTCCTACGAGCAGTACTTC.

The chain joins TRBV27 to TRBJ2-5; 8 bases are shared with TRBD2. V lost 4 bases to trimming and J lost 5 bases; unmatched junction nucleotides: 9. The CDR3 is 15 residues long. The germline V gene has CDR1 MNHEY and CDR2 SMNVEV (reference sequence). CDR3 sequence (DNA): TGTGCCAGCAGTTCCCTGGGTAGCGGGGTGGAGACCCAGTACTTC. Protein sequence: CASSSLGSGVETQYF.

The chain recombines TRBV7-2 with TRBJ1-1; D uncertain. CDR3 length: 13 amino acids. V shed 5 bases and J shed 3 bases, with 10 bases lying between them. Germline CDR1 is SGHTA and CDR2 is FQGNSA. The CDR3 DNA sequence: TGTGCCAGCAGCCCAGGAGGGTACACTGAAGCTTTCTTT. Translating gives CASSPGGYTEAFF.

This clone has only a few counts. J is TRBJ2-1 and V is TRBV7-2; 12 bases map to TRBD2. The CDR3 runs to 18 residues. V shed 4 bases, J shed 4 bases, and the junction held 11 bases outside the gene matches. Looked up from germline, CDR1 is SGHTA and CDR2 is FQGNSA. The DNA for the CDR3 is TGTGCCAGCAGCTGGCCGACTAGCGGGGGATCCCTGTACAATGAGCAGTTCTTC. This encodes CASSWPTSGGSLYNEQFF.

This rearrangement joins TRBV5-8 to TRBJ1-5, with TRBD1 matching over 7 bases. Per the germline V gene, CDR1 is SGHTS and CDR2 is YDEGEE. The length of the CDR3 is 15 residues. V shed 2 bases, J shed 0 bases, and the junction held 2 bases outside the gene matches. The DNA for the CDR3 is TGTGCCAGCAGCTTCCGGACAGGTAGCAATCAGCCCCAGCATTTT. Amino acids: CASSFRTGSNQPQHF. Full variable domain (outside the CDR3, taken from reference TRBV5-8 and TRBJ1-5): EAGVTQSPTHLIKTRGQQATLRCSPISGHTSVYWYQQALGLGLQFLLWYDEGEERNRGNFPPRFSGRQFPNYSSELNVNALELEDSALYLCASSFRTGSNQPQHFGDGTRLSIL.